One T cell receptor (beta chain) is described in this entry. No donor was unhealthy or non-Caucasian. The sample comes from a study of identical twins. TCRdb re-analysed the 5' RACE reads in MiXCR, keeping a single row per CDR3 protein. The repertoire consists of around 1.7 million distinct CDR3 sequences, with around 29% occurring once and the leading ten covering more than 0.25%. V shed 3 bases, J shed 3 bases, and the junction held 6 bases outside the gene matches. The CDR3 is 15 residues long. CDR1 is DFQATT and CDR2 is SNEGSKA in the germline V gene (reference sequence). This sequence originates from a newborn girl in good health. Sequenced sample: cord blood. This chain connects TRBV20-1 to TRBJ1-2; 11 nucleotides align to TRBD1. In nucleotides, the CDR3 is TGCAGTGCTAGGGACAGGGGGCAAAGGGACTATGGCTACACCTTC. This codes for CSARDRGQRDYGYTF.